The 3 T cell receptor beta chains listed next were all sequenced from one sample in a study of blood T cell repertoires in COVID-19. Data came from immunoSEQ multiplex PCR; TCRdb stores just in-frame clones and leaves some out. The sample consists of 200,000 or so clones, 75% to 90% of them appearing once. Sequenced: peripheral blood. The receptor source for this set is a man between 65 and 85 years old with active or convalescent COVID-19.

The V gene is TRBV5-1, the J gene TRBJ2-3, with TRBD1 identical over 7 bases. The CDR3 spans 16 residues. In germline, CDR1 is SGHRS, CDR2 YFSETQ. V trimming: 3 bases; J trimming: 1 base; junction bases outside the gene matches: 8. The CDR3 reads CASSSVQGMGTDTQYF. The CDR3, as DNA: TGCGCCAGCAGCTCGGTACAGGGGATGGGCACAGATACGCAGTATTTT.

The J gene is TRBJ2-7, the V gene TRBV7-2; a weak D match, TRBD1 (6 bases). Germline V CDR1 and CDR2: SGHTA, FQGNSA. The CDR3 is 13 residues long. The V end lost 5 bases, the J end lost 3 bases, and 11 bases lay between the germline ends. CDR3 amino acids: CASSTTGNYEQYF. For the CDR3, the DNA is TGTGCCAGCAGCACGACAGGCAACTACGAGCAGTACTTC.

This chain connects TRBV9 to TRBJ2-2; TRBD2 might be the D (5 bases). Looked up from germline, CDR1 is SGDLS and CDR2 is YYNGEE. The CDR3 consists of 16 residues. V lost 3 bases and J lost 4, with 16 bases in between. This chain's CDR3 is CASSALDPPRTGELFF. CDR3 nucleotides: TGTGCCAGCAGCGCACTAGATCCCCCACGCACCGGGGAGCTGTTTTTT.